One and the same sample provided the 13 T cell receptor beta chains below, sequenced in a study of sequential checkpoint blockade in melanoma. The treatment here: randomized to nivolumab then ipilimumab (arm A) or the reverse (arm B). Clones were sequenced by immunoSEQ multiplex PCR, and TCRdb holds only the in-frame ones, with some missing. Counted here are roughly 10,000 clones, about 30% occurring once; the ten biggest clones make up more than 25%. The source was tumor tissue (inferred from file names), collected from a patient given nivolumab and ipilimumab in sequence. Receptors were obtained from a human donor with melanoma.

This clone was recorded many times. The rearrangement uses TRBV9 and TRBJ2-2; 9 bases are shared with TRBD2. CDR1 is SGDLS, CDR2 YYNGEE, per germline. The J segment lost 5 bases and the V segment lost 4 bases, leaving 9 bases of the junction unmatched. CDR3 length: 16 amino acids. CDR3 DNA: TGTGCCAGCAGCCCCCCGGCGGGGGGGCCGACCGGGGAGCTGTTTTTT. This sequence encodes CASSPPAGGPTGELFF.

The CDR3 nucleotides are TGCGCCAGCAGCTTGGGGTGGGGAAGCTCTGGAAACACCATATATTTT. Its translation is CASSLGWGSSGNTIYF. The rearrangement uses TRBV5-1 and TRBJ1-3; no firm D call. The CDR3 is made up of 16 amino acids. Germline V CDR1 and CDR2: SGHRS, YFSETQ. Trimming stripped 0 bases from V and 0 bases from J, with 10 bases between.

This clone was counted between two and nine times. The chain carries TRBV5-1 and TRBJ2-1; unclear D gene. Trimming took off 2 bases at V and 6 bases at J, with 15 bases between the two ends. Germline V gene sequence: CDR1 SGHRS, CDR2 YFSETQ. The CDR3 covers 15 residues. The CDR3 sequence is CASSFPRLKGNEQFF. The DNA for the CDR3 is TGCGCCAGCAGCTTCCCCAGGCTGAAGGGCAATGAGCAGTTCTTC. Complete variable domain (other parts from reference TRBV5-1 and TRBJ2-1): KAGVTQTPRYLIKTRGQQVTLSCSPISGHRSVSWYQQTPGQGLQFLFEYFSETQRNKGNFPGRFSGRQFSNSRSEMNVSTLELGDSALYLCASSFPRLKGNEQFFGPGTRLTVL.

This clone was detected only a few times. The gene calls are TRBV11-3 and TRBJ2-6, with D perhaps TRBD2 (5 bases). The CDR3 extends over 15 amino acids. Germline V gene sequence: CDR1 SGHNT, CDR2 YENEEA. The ends were cut back, 5 bases at V and 1 base at J, with 9 bases in the middle. The DNA for the CDR3 is TGTGCCAGCAGCCCCTGGAGGTCTGGGGCCAACGTCCTGACTTTC. Translation: CASSPWRSGANVLTF.

This chain connects TRBV30 to TRBJ2-2, with 9 nucleotides matching TRBD1. From germline, CDR1 is GTSNPN and CDR2 SVGIG (reference sequence). V lost 0 bases to trimming and J lost 5 bases; unmatched junction nucleotides: 4. The CDR3 loop spans 15 amino acids. The DNA for the CDR3 is TGTGCCTGGAGTGTCGGGACAGGGCTAACCGGGGAGCTGTTTTTT. Translating it yields CAWSVGTGLTGELFF.

V gene TRBV18 combines with J gene TRBJ2-5; 8 positions match TRBD1. The CDR3 loop spans 15 amino acids. CDR1 and CDR2 from the germline V gene are KGHSH and LQKENI. Trimming at V came to 3 bases and at J to 0 bases, leaving 3 bases not matched to a gene. The CDR3 is CASSPRTGYQETQYF. The CDR3 nucleotides read TGTGCCAGCTCACCGAGGACAGGGTACCAAGAGACCCAGTACTTC.

The chain recombines TRBV5-1 with TRBJ1-4; 7 bases line up with TRBD1. CDR1 SGHRS and CDR2 YFSETQ come from the germline V gene. Unmatched junction bases numbered 5, after V lost 4 bases and J lost 5 bases. The CDR3 contains 14 residues. The CDR3 DNA is TGCGCCAGCAGCATCGGACAGGCGAATGAAAAACTGTTTTTT. Translated: CASSIGQANEKLFF.

This rearrangement joins TRBV18 to TRBJ1-1; D is undetermined. V was trimmed by 4 bases and J by 3 bases, leaving 9 bases between them. Germline-derived CDR1 and CDR2 are KGHSH and LQKENI. This CDR3 comprises 13 residues. The CDR3 bases are TGTGCCAGCTCACTTGGGATTGACACTGAAGCTTTCTTT. Encoded protein: CASSLGIDTEAFF.

This clone was counted between two and nine times. This chain connects TRBV10-2 to TRBJ2-3; 8 nucleotides match TRBD2. V trimming: 2 bases; J trimming: 4 bases; junction bases outside the gene matches: 5. Germline V gene sequence: CDR1 WSHSY, CDR2 SAAADI. This CDR3 comprises 15 residues. The CDR3 region has the DNA TGCGCCAGCAGTGAGGTTGCGGGGGGACCAGATACGCAGTATTTT. Translated, it gives CASSEVAGGPDTQYF.

This rearrangement joins TRBV14 to TRBJ1-1; no reliable D call. CDR3 length equals 13 residues. The V end lost 2 bases, the J end lost 2 bases, and 6 bases lay between the germline ends. Germline loops: CDR1 SGHDN, CDR2 FVKESK. The CDR3 reads CASSQSINTEAFF. The CDR3 nucleotides read TGTGCCAGCAGCCAATCTATTAACACTGAAGCTTTCTTT.

This clone was counted a few times. This rearrangement joins TRBV6-8 to TRBJ1-5, with D hard to call. This CDR3 comprises 16 residues. The germline V gene encodes CDR1 MNHGY and CDR2 SAAAGT. The V gene lost 3 bases and the J gene lost 0 bases, with 12 bases spanning the gap. The CDR3: CASSYLQLYSNQPQHF. CDR3 in DNA: TGTGCCAGCAGTTATCTTCAACTCTATAGCAATCAGCCCCAGCATTTT.

This clone has a count of ten or more. The chain has TRBV11-3 and TRBJ2-7; TRBD1 might be the D (6 bases). The CDR3 extends over 16 amino acids. V was cut by 5 bases and J by 3 bases, with 20 bases left in between. Germline V lookup: CDR1 SGHNT, CDR2 YENEEA. The chain's CDR3 is CASSQFHKTGRYEQYF. The CDR3 DNA reads as TGTGCCAGCAGCCAATTTCATAAGACAGGCCGCTACGAGCAGTACTTC.

This chain uses TRBV6-8 with TRBJ1-5, with TRBD1 matching over 8 bases. CDR3 length: 14 amino acids. Germline lookup yields CDR1 MNHGY and CDR2 SAAAGT. Trimming at V came to 6 bases and at J to 6 bases, leaving 7 bases not matched to a gene. The CDR3 here is CASSRTGGTQPQHF. The CDR3 nucleotides are TGTGCCAGCAGCCGAACAGGGGGAACTCAGCCCCAGCATTTT.